The clone carrying this T cell receptor beta chain was recorded many times. This clone may be a read error of a much larger clone one base away. The source of the sample is a study of breast tumors, draining lymph nodes, adjacent tissues. TCRdb called the multiplex PCR reads again in MiXCR, with one record for every CDR3 protein. The sample holds under 25,000 distinct CDR3 sequences, around two fifths seen once. The CDR3 has 14 amino acids. Germline CDR1 DFQATT, CDR2 SNEGSKA (reference sequence). Specimen: breast tumor tissue. The origin of this receptor is a female donor with breast cancer. Some clones in this sample may be carry-over from other donors' samples. V is TRBV20-1 and J is TRBJ2-7; D is perhaps TRBD1 (5 bases). The CDR3 reads CSARPRTSSSEQYF. Written as DNA, the CDR3 is TGCAGTGCTAGACCCCGGACAAGCTCCTCCGAGCAGTACTTC.